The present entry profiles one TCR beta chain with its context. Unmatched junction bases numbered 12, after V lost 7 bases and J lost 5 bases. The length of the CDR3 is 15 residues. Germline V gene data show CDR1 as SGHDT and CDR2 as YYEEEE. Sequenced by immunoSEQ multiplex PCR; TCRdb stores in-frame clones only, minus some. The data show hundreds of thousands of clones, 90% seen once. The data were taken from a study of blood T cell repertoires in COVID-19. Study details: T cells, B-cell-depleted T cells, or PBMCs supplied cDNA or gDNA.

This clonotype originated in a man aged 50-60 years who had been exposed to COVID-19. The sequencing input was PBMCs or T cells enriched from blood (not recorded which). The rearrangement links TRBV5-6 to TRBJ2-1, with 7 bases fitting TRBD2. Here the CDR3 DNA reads TGTGCCAGCGGGAGGGGTCCAGGGCTAGACAATGAGCAGTTCTTC. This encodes CASGRGPGLDNEQFF.